These T cell receptor beta chains were read from a single sample in a study of technical replicates of blood from a handful of donors. Sequencing used immunoSEQ multiplex PCR; TCRdb keeps in-frame clones, though not all of them. The sample records about 62,000 clones, roughly nine tenths being singletons. Source material: PBMCs. All receptors come from a human donor in good health. Some clones in this sample may be carry-over from other donors' samples. CDR3s include the opening cysteine and the closing phenylalanine or tryptophan. D genes are given only for firm matches. Size is stated for part of the rows, as once, few or many counts, or as a class when the clone is expanded.

cdr3_aa: CASSLGASSGNLDTQYF; cdr3_nt: TGTGCCAGCAGCTTAGGTGCGTCTAGCGGCAATTTAGATACGCAGTATTTT; j_call: TRBJ2-3; d_call: TRBD2; clone_size: -; v_call: TRBV7-2
cdr3_aa: CASSEAGYSYEQYF; cdr3_nt: TGTGCCAGCAGTGAGGCGGGGTACTCCTACGAGCAGTACTTC; j_call: TRBJ2-7; d_call: -; clone_size: -; v_call: TRBV27
cdr3_aa: CASSYSGRGRDTEAFF; cdr3_nt: TGTGCCAGCAGTTACTCGGGTAGGGGGCGCGACACTGAAGCTTTCTTT; j_call: TRBJ1-1; d_call: TRBD1; clone_size: -; v_call: TRBV6-6
cdr3_aa: CASNNRETGAGEAFF; cdr3_nt: TGCGCCAGCAACAATAGAGAGACAGGGGCAGGGGAAGCTTTCTTT; j_call: TRBJ1-1; d_call: TRBD1; clone_size: few; v_call: TRBV5-1
cdr3_aa: CASSQEHPHLLDVNEQFF; cdr3_nt: TGCGCCAGCAGCCAAGAACACCCCCACCTCCTTGATGTAAATGAGCAGTTCTTC; j_call: TRBJ2-1; d_call: -; clone_size: -; v_call: TRBV4-3
cdr3_aa: CASSLGSVTEAFF; cdr3_nt: TGCGCCAGCAGCTTGGGTAGCGTCACTGAAGCTTTCTTT; j_call: TRBJ1-1; d_call: -; clone_size: -; v_call: TRBV5-1
cdr3_aa: CAWNLGRNNYGYTF; cdr3_nt: TGTGCCTGGAATCTGGGCAGGAACAACTATGGCTACACCTTC; j_call: TRBJ1-2; d_call: -; clone_size: -; v_call: TRBV30
cdr3_aa: CASSPGLAGFYEQYF; cdr3_nt: TGTGCCAGCAGTCCTGGACTAGCGGGGTTCTACGAGCAGTACTTC; j_call: TRBJ2-7; d_call: TRBD2; clone_size: -; v_call: TRBV6-5
cdr3_aa: CASSEEGISGYTF; cdr3_nt: TGTGCCAGCAGTGAAGAGGGGATTTCTGGCTACACCTTC; j_call: TRBJ1-2; d_call: -; clone_size: -; v_call: TRBV2
cdr3_aa: CASSFSGAYNEQFF; cdr3_nt: TGCGCCAGCAGCTTCTCGGGGGCCTACAATGAGCAGTTCTTC; j_call: TRBJ2-1; d_call: -; clone_size: -; v_call: TRBV5-1
cdr3_aa: CASSGTSVETQYF; cdr3_nt: TGTGCCAGCAGCGGGACTAGCGTCGAGACCCAGTACTTC; j_call: TRBJ2-5; d_call: TRBD2; clone_size: -; v_call: TRBV6-1
cdr3_aa: CASSLTRGSEQYF; cdr3_nt: TGTGCCAGCAGCTTGACTCGGGGGTCCGAGCAGTACTTC; j_call: TRBJ2-7; d_call: -; clone_size: -; v_call: TRBV5-6
cdr3_aa: CASSQEGGNTIYF; cdr3_nt: TGTGCCAGCAGCCAGGAAGGTGGAAACACCATATATTTT; j_call: TRBJ1-3; d_call: -; clone_size: -; v_call: TRBV5-6
cdr3_aa: CASSPPLAGPRRETQYF; cdr3_nt: TGTGCCAGCAGCCCGCCCCTAGCGGGGCCCCGCCGGGAGACCCAGTACTTC; j_call: TRBJ2-5; d_call: TRBD2; clone_size: -; v_call: TRBV7-2
cdr3_aa: CASSLSGGNNQPQHF; cdr3_nt: TGTGCCAGCAGCTTATCCGGGGGTAACAATCAGCCCCAGCATTTT; j_call: TRBJ1-5; d_call: -; clone_size: -; v_call: TRBV7-2
cdr3_aa: CASSLSGALNTEAFF; cdr3_nt: TGTGCCAGCAGCCTCAGTGGGGCTTTGAACACTGAAGCTTTCTTT; j_call: TRBJ1-1; d_call: -; clone_size: -; v_call: TRBV7-3
cdr3_aa: CASSLEGGPQETQYF; cdr3_nt: TGCGCCAGCAGCTTGGAGGGAGGGCCTCAGGAGACCCAGTACTTC; j_call: TRBJ2-5; d_call: TRBD2; clone_size: -; v_call: TRBV5-1
cdr3_aa: CASSFLLAGGLNEQFF; cdr3_nt: TGTGCCAGCAGTTTCCTCCTAGCGGGAGGACTAAATGAGCAGTTCTTC; j_call: TRBJ2-1; d_call: TRBD2; clone_size: -; v_call: TRBV6-5
cdr3_aa: CASSVSGTSGSDTQYF; cdr3_nt: TGTGCCAGCAGTGTATCCGGGACTAGCGGGAGTGATACGCAGTATTTT; j_call: TRBJ2-3; d_call: TRBD2; clone_size: -; v_call: TRBV6-4
cdr3_aa: CASSDADTGGYTF; cdr3_nt: TGTGCCAGCAGTGATGCAGACACCGGTGGCTACACCTTC; j_call: TRBJ1-2; d_call: -; clone_size: medium-sized; v_call: TRBV6-4
cdr3_aa: CASRRGPGSGYTF; cdr3_nt: TGTGCCAGCAGGCGGGGCCCAGGGTCTGGCTACACCTTC; j_call: TRBJ1-2; d_call: -; clone_size: -; v_call: TRBV25-1
cdr3_aa: CASLSTTGQGINEQFF; cdr3_nt: TGTGCCAGCCTCTCCACAACGGGACAGGGCATCAATGAGCAGTTCTTC; j_call: TRBJ2-1; d_call: TRBD1; clone_size: -; v_call: TRBV7-9
cdr3_aa: CSARYGTEAFF; cdr3_nt: TGCAGTGCCAGGTACGGCACTGAAGCTTTCTTT; j_call: TRBJ1-1; d_call: -; clone_size: -; v_call: TRBV20-1
cdr3_aa: CASSRGGAGDTQYF; cdr3_nt: TGCGCCAGCAGCCGCGGGGGGGCCGGAGATACGCAGTATTTT; j_call: TRBJ2-3; d_call: TRBD2; clone_size: -; v_call: TRBV5-1
cdr3_aa: CASSSRGETQYF; cdr3_nt: TGTGCCAGCAGCTCGAGGGGGGAGACCCAGTACTTC; j_call: TRBJ2-5; d_call: -; clone_size: -; v_call: TRBV7-6
cdr3_aa: CSVGTQVGYTF; cdr3_nt: TGCAGCGTTGGCACCCAGGTTGGCTACACCTTC; j_call: TRBJ1-2; d_call: -; clone_size: -; v_call: TRBV29-1
cdr3_aa: CATSPHHRVGNEQYF; cdr3_nt: TGTGCCACCAGCCCCCACCACAGGGTTGGAAACGAGCAGTACTTC; j_call: TRBJ2-7; d_call: -; clone_size: -; v_call: TRBV15
cdr3_aa: CASSPEINTEAFF; cdr3_nt: TGTGCCAGCAGCCCGGAGATAAACACTGAAGCTTTCTTT; j_call: TRBJ1-1; d_call: -; clone_size: -; v_call: TRBV11-1
cdr3_aa: CASNLETGFYGYTF; cdr3_nt: TGTGCCAGCAACTTAGAGACAGGGTTCTATGGCTACACCTTC; j_call: TRBJ1-2; d_call: TRBD1; clone_size: many; v_call: TRBV5-6
cdr3_aa: CASSYSGTVGETQYF; cdr3_nt: TGTGCCAGCAGTTACTCCGGGACAGTAGGGGAGACCCAGTACTTC; j_call: TRBJ2-5; d_call: TRBD1; clone_size: -; v_call: TRBV6-5
cdr3_aa: CSVEVRRTDTQYF; cdr3_nt: TGCAGCGTTGAAGTGCGGCGCACAGATACGCAGTATTTT; j_call: TRBJ2-3; d_call: -; clone_size: -; v_call: TRBV29-1
cdr3_aa: CASSLDRNRGPGYTF; cdr3_nt: TGTGCCAGCAGCTTAGATCGGAACAGGGGGCCTGGCTACACCTTC; j_call: TRBJ1-2; d_call: TRBD1; clone_size: few; v_call: TRBV7-2
cdr3_aa: CASSSGTGGGFTDTQYF; cdr3_nt: TGCGCCAGCAGCTCAGGGACAGGGGGCGGTTTTACAGATACGCAGTATTTT; j_call: TRBJ2-3; d_call: TRBD1; clone_size: -; v_call: TRBV4-3
cdr3_aa: CSADSGGLYNEQFF; cdr3_nt: TGCAGCGCTGATAGCGGGGGGCTTTACAATGAGCAGTTCTTC; j_call: TRBJ2-1; d_call: TRBD2; clone_size: -; v_call: TRBV29-1
cdr3_aa: CASSSLAGFPYEQYF; cdr3_nt: TGTGCCAGCAGCTCCTTAGCGGGTTTTCCCTACGAGCAGTACTTC; j_call: TRBJ2-7; d_call: TRBD2; clone_size: -; v_call: TRBV13
cdr3_aa: CASSLGSRYEQYF; cdr3_nt: TGCGCCAGCAGCTTGGGGTCGAGGTACGAGCAGTACTTC; j_call: TRBJ2-7; d_call: -; clone_size: -; v_call: TRBV5-1
cdr3_aa: CASSVDPGDEQYF; cdr3_nt: TGTGCCAGCAGCGTCGACCCGGGGGACGAGCAGTACTTC; j_call: TRBJ2-7; d_call: -; clone_size: once; v_call: TRBV9
cdr3_aa: CASSETRGAGYTF; cdr3_nt: TGTGCCAGCAGTGAGACTCGGGGGGCGGGCTACACCTTC; j_call: TRBJ1-2; d_call: -; clone_size: -; v_call: TRBV7-9
cdr3_aa: CASSLGSQTNQPQHF; cdr3_nt: TGTGCCAGCAGCTTGGGCAGCCAGACCAATCAGCCCCAGCATTTT; j_call: TRBJ1-5; d_call: -; clone_size: -; v_call: TRBV7-6
cdr3_aa: CASRPPGVAGGPGNEQFF; cdr3_nt: TGTGCCAGCAGGCCCCCTGGGGTAGCGGGAGGTCCTGGGAATGAGCAGTTCTTC; j_call: TRBJ2-1; d_call: TRBD2; clone_size: -; v_call: TRBV7-3
cdr3_aa: CASSGAGTSGIDEQFF; cdr3_nt: TGTGCCAGCAGCGGCGCCGGGACTAGCGGAATAGATGAGCAGTTCTTC; j_call: TRBJ2-1; d_call: TRBD2; clone_size: -; v_call: TRBV9
cdr3_aa: CASSDARRGVAYEQYF; cdr3_nt: TGCGCCAGCAGCGACGCCCGGCGGGGGGTGGCCTACGAGCAGTACTTC; j_call: TRBJ2-7; d_call: TRBD2; clone_size: -; v_call: TRBV5-1
cdr3_aa: CASSSTGGGINTQYF; cdr3_nt: TGTGCCAGCAGCTCGACAGGGGGGGGAATAAATACGCAGTATTTT; j_call: TRBJ2-3; d_call: TRBD1; clone_size: -; v_call: TRBV5-6
cdr3_aa: CAWSVRRRETQYF; cdr3_nt: TGTGCCTGGAGTGTGCGGCGCAGAGAGACCCAGTACTTC; j_call: TRBJ2-5; d_call: -; clone_size: -; v_call: TRBV30
cdr3_aa: CASGLDGNTEAFF; cdr3_nt: TGTGCTAGTGGTTTGGACGGGAACACTGAAGCTTTCTTT; j_call: TRBJ1-1; d_call: -; clone_size: -; v_call: TRBV12-5
cdr3_aa: CASSLEGSGRARETQYF; cdr3_nt: TGTGCCAGCAGCTTGGAAGGTAGCGGGAGGGCCAGGGAGACCCAGTACTTC; j_call: TRBJ2-5; d_call: TRBD2; clone_size: -; v_call: TRBV5-8
cdr3_aa: CASSPGDRIFSYEQYF; cdr3_nt: TGTGCCAGCAGCCCAGGGGACAGGATCTTCTCCTACGAGCAGTACTTC; j_call: TRBJ2-7; d_call: TRBD1; clone_size: once; v_call: TRBV14
cdr3_aa: CSVVTGLRGGNEQYF; cdr3_nt: TGCAGCGTAGTTACAGGGTTAAGAGGTGGGAACGAGCAGTACTTC; j_call: TRBJ2-7; d_call: -; clone_size: -; v_call: TRBV29-1
cdr3_aa: CASSFILGDTQYF; cdr3_nt: TGTGCCAGCAGTTTCATATTGGGCGATACGCAGTATTTT; j_call: TRBJ2-3; d_call: -; clone_size: once; v_call: TRBV27
cdr3_aa: CASSPGGQDVEKLFF; cdr3_nt: TGTGCCAGCAGCCCTGGGGGACAGGACGTTGAAAAACTGTTTTTT; j_call: TRBJ1-4; d_call: TRBD1; clone_size: -; v_call: TRBV7-2
cdr3_aa: CASSSRAGTMGEKLFF; cdr3_nt: TGTGCCAGCAGCTCACGCGCCGGGACAATGGGGGAAAAACTGTTTTTT; j_call: TRBJ1-4; d_call: -; clone_size: -; v_call: TRBV9
cdr3_aa: CASSPLGLLLAPYEQYF; cdr3_nt: TGTGCCAGCTCACCACTTGGGCTACTACTAGCCCCCTACGAGCAGTACTTC; j_call: TRBJ2-7; d_call: -; clone_size: -; v_call: TRBV18